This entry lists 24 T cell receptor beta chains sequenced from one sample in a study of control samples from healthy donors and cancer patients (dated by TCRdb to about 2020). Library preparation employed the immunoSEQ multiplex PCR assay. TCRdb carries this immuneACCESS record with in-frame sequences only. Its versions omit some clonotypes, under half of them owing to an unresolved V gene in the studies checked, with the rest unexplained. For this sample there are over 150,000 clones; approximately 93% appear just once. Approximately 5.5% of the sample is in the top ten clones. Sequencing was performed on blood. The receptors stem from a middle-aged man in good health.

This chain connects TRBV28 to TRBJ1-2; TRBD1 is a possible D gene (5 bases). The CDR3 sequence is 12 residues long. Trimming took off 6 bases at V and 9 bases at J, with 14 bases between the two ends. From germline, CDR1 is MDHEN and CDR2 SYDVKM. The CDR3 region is CASRTPGLSYTF. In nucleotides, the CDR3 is TGTGCCAGCAGGACTCCGGGACTTAGCTACACCTTC.

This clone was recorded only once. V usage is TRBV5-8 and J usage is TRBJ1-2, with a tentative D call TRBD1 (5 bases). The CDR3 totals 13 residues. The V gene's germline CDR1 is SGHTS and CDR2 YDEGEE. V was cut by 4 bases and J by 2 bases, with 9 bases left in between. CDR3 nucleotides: TGTGCCAGCAGCCTGGACATCAACTATGGCTACACCTTC. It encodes CASSLDINYGYTF.

DNA for the CDR3: TGTGCCAGTAGTCTGGCAGGGGGCTTATATTCACCCCTCCACTTT. Amino acids: CASSLAGGLYSPLHF. The chain has TRBV19 and TRBJ1-6; TRBD1 matches 8 bases. The CDR3 extends over 15 amino acids. Germline CDR1 LNHDA, CDR2 SQIVND (reference sequence). With 5 bases clipped from V and 8 bases from J, the junction kept 8 bases outside the gene matches.

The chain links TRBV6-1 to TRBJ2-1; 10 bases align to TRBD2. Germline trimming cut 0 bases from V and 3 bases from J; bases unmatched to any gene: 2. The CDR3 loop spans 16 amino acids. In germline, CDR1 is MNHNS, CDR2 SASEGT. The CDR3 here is CASSEAPSGGYNEQFF. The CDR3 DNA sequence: TGTGCCAGCAGTGAAGCCCCTAGCGGGGGCTACAATGAGCAGTTCTTC.

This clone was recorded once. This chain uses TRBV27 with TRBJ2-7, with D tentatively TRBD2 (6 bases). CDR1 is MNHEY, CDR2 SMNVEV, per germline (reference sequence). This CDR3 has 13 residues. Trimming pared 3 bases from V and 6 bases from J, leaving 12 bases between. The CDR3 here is CASSFGLGGEQYF. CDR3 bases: TGTGCCAGCAGTTTCGGACTGGGGGGCGAGCAGTACTTC.

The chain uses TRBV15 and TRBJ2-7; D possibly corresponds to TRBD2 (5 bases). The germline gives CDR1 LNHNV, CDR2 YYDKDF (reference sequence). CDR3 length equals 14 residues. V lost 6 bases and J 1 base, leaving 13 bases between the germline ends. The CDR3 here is CATRRRSGSYEQYF. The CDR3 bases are TGTGCCACCAGGAGGAGGTCGGGGTCCTACGAGCAGTACTTC.

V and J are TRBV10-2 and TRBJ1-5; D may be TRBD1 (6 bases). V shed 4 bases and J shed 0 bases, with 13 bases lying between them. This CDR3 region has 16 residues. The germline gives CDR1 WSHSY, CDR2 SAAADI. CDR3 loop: CASSGGGQFSNQPQHF. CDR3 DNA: TGCGCCAGCAGTGGGGGGGGGCAGTTTAGCAATCAGCCCCAGCATTTT.

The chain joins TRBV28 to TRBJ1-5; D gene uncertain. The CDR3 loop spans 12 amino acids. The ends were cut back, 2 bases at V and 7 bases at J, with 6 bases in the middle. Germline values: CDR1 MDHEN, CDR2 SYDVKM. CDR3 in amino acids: CASSLMGQPQHF. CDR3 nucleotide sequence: TGTGCCAGCAGTTTAATGGGGCAGCCCCAGCATTTT.

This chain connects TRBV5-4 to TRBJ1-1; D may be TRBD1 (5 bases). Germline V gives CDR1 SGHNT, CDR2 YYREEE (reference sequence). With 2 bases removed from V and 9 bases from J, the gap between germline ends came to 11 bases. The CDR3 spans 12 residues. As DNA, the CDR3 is TGTGCCAGCAGCTTCGAAAACAGGAAAGCTTTCTTT. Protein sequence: CASSFENRKAFF.

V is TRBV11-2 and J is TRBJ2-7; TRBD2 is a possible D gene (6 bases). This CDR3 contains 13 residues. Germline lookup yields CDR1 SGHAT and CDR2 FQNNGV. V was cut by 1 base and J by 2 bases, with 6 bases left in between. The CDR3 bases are TGTGCCAGCAGCTTAGCGGGGGCCTACGAGCAGTACTTC. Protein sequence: CASSLAGAYEQYF.

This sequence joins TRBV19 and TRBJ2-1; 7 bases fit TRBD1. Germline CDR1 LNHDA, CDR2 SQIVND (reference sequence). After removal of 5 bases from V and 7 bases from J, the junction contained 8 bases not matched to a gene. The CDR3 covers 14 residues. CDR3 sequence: CASSYETGKNEQFF. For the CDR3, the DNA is TGTGCCAGTAGTTACGAGACAGGGAAAAATGAGCAGTTCTTC.

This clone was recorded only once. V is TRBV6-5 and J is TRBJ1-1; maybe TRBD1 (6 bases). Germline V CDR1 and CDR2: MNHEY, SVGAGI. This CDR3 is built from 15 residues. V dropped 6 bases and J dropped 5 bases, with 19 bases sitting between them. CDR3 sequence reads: CASSPRGGAGTEAFF. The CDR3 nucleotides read TGTGCCAGCAGCCCAAGGGGGGGGGCTGGGACTGAAGCTTTCTTT.

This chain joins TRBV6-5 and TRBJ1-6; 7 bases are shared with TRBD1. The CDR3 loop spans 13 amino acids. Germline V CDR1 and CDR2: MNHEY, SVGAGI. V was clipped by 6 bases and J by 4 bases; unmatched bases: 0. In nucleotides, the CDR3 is TGTGCCAGCAGCAGGGGGTATAATTCACCCCTCCACTTT. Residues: CASSRGYNSPLHF.

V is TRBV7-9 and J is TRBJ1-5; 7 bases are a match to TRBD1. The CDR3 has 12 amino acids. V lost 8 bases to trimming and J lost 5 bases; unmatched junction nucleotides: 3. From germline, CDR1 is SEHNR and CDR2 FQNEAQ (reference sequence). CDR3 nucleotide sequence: TGTGCCAGCGGGACAGCCGATCAGCCCCAGCATTTT. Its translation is CASGTADQPQHF.

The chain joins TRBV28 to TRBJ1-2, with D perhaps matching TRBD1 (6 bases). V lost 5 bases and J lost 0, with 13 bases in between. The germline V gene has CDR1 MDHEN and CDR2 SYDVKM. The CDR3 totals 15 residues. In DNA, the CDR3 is TGTGCCAGCAGTCTACAGGGAATCTCTAACTATGGCTACACCTTC. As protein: CASSLQGISNYGYTF.

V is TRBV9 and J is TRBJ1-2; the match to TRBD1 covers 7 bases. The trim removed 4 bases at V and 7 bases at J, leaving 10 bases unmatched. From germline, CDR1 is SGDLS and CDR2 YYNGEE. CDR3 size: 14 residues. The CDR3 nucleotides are TGTGCCAGCAGCCTCAGACAGGGCTCTGGTGGCTACACCTTC. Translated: CASSLRQGSGGYTF. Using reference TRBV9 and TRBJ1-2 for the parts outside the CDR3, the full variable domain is DSGVTQTPKHLITATGQRVTLRCSPRSGDLSVYWYQQSLDQGLQFLIQYYNGEERAKGNILERFSAQQFPDLHSELNLSSLELGDSALYFCASSLRQGSGGYTFGSGTRLTVV.

CDR3 nucleotides: TGTGCCAGCAGCACCACCGGGACAGTCTCCTCGAACACCGGGGAGCTGTTTTTT. Translation gives CASSTTGTVSSNTGELFF. V is TRBV7-9 and J is TRBJ2-2; 7 nucleotides line up with TRBD1. In germline, CDR1 is SEHNR, CDR2 FQNEAQ (reference sequence). The CDR3 loop spans 18 amino acids. J lost 0 bases, V lost 5 bases, and 12 bases had no gene match.

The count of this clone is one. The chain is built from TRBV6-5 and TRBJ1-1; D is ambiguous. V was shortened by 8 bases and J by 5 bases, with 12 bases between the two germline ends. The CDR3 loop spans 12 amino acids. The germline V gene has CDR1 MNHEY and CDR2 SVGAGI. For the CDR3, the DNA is TGTGCCAGCCAGAGGCACGCGACTGAAGCTTTCTTT. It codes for CASQRHATEAFF.

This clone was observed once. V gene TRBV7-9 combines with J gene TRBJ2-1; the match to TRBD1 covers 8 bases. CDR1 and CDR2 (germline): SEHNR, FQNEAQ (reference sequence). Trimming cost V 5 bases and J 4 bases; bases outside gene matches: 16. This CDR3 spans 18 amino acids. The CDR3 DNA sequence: TGTGCCAGCAGCCCAACCGTTCAACAGGGGGACCTATACAATGAGCAGTTCTTC. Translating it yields CASSPTVQQGDLYNEQFF.

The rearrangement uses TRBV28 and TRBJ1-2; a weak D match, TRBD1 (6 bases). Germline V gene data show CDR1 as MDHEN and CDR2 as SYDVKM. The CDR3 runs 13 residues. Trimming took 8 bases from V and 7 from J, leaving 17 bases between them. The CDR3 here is CASGYGQLTGYTF. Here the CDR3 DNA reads TGTGCCAGCGGCTACGGACAGCTTACTGGCTACACCTTC.

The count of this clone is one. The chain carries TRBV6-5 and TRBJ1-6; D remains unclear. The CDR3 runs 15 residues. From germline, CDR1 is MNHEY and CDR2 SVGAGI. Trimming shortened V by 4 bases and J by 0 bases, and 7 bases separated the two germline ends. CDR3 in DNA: TGTGCCAGCAGTTTGGCTAACTCCTATAATTCACCCCTCCACTTT. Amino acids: CASSLANSYNSPLHF.

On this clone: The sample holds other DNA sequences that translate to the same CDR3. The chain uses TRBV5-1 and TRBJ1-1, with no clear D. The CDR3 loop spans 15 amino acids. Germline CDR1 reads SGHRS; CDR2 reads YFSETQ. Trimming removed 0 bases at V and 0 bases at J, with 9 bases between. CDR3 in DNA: TGCGCCAGCAGCTTGGTCAGCAGGTTGAACACTGAAGCTTTCTTT. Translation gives CASSLVSRLNTEAFF.

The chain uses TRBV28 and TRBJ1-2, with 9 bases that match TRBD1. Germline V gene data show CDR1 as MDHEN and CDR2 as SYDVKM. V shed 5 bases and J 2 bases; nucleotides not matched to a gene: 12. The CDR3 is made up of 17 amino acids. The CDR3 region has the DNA TGTGCCAGCAGTCCCAGGGACAGGGTAATACGGAACTATGGCTACACCTTC. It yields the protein CASSPRDRVIRNYGYTF.

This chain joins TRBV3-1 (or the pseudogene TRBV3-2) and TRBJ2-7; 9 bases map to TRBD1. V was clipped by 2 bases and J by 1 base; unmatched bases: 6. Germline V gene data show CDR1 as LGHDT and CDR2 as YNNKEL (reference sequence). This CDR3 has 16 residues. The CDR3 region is CASSQTRGQGSYEQYF. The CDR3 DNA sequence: TGTGCCAGCAGCCAAACTAGGGGACAGGGATCCTACGAGCAGTACTTC.